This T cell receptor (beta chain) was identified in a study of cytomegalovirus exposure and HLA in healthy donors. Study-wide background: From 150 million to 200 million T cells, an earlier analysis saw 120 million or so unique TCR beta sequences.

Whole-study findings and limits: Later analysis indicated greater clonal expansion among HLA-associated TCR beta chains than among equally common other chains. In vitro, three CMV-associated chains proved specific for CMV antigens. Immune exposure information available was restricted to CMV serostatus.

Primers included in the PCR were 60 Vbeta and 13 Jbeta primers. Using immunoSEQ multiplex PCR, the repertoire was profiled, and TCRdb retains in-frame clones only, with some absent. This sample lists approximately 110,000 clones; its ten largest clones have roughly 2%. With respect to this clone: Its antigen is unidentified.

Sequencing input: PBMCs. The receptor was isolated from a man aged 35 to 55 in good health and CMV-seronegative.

The CDR3 loop is CASSISTGDQPQHF. The DNA for the CDR3 is TGTGCCAGTAGTATATCGACAGGCGATCAGCCCCAGCATTTT. V is TRBV19 and J is TRBJ1-5; possibly TRBD1 for D (6 bases). Germline assignment: CDR1 LNHDA and CDR2 SQIVND (reference sequence). The CDR3 totals 14 residues. Trimming shortened V by 2 bases and J by 5 bases, and 10 bases separated the two germline ends.